This TCR beta chain was obtained from a study of response to subunit inactivated influenza vaccine. The CDR3 covers 9 residues. Deletions cut 6 bases from V and 8 bases from J, with 7 bases between. Looked up from germline, CDR1 is DFQATT and CDR2 is SNEGSKA (reference sequence). Study findings and constraints: A suggestion made by the authors is that each seasonal influenza vaccination recruits few new T cells.

From the RT-PCR reads, TCRdb called clonotypes with MiXCR, one entry per CDR3 protein. Among some 500,000 distinct CDR3 sequences listed, about 25% were seen once. On this clonotype: The antigen remains unidentified.

This chain connects TRBV20-1 to TRBJ1-2; D is undetermined. Sequences were derived from CD4+ T cells sorted from PBMCs, sampled roughly 5 days after vaccination. The sequence was collected from a man in his fifties who received an inactivated influenza vaccine. The CDR3 coding sequence is TGCAGTGCCCTCCAAGGCTACACCTTC. Its protein product is CSALQGYTF.